Reported below is one T cell receptor beta chain. The method was immunoSEQ multiplex PCR; TCRdb's version includes in-frame clones alone and lacks a portion of them. The table records around 31,000 clones, 85% to 95% of them present only once. The data derive from a study of PD-1 and CTLA-4 blockade in melanoma. The CDR3 length is 13 residues. V shed 6 bases and J 1 base; nucleotides not matched to a gene: 3. CDR1 and CDR2 from the germline V gene are MNHEY and SMNVEV (reference sequence). The clonotype originates from a human donor with melanoma. The chain employs TRBV27 and TRBJ2-7; 7 positions match TRBD2. The source was CD8+ T cells from peripheral blood, collected from a patient given anti-PD-1 treatment. In DNA form, the CDR3 reads TGTGCCAGCAGGTCGGGAGGTTCCTACGAGCAGTACTTC. This translates into CASRSGGSYEQYF.